This T cell receptor beta chain was captured in a study of response to subunit inactivated influenza vaccine. TCRdb re-derived calls from the RT-PCR reads in MiXCR, one entry per CDR3 protein. The data show around 850,000 distinct CDR3 sequences, roughly 18% seen once. Broader study findings: Only a handful of new T cells, the authors suggested, are recruited with each seasonal influenza vaccination.

Many counts were recorded for this clonotype. Its target is not known. The sequence derives from a man between 50 and 59 years old who received an inactivated influenza vaccine. This sample comprised PBMCs from blood, obtained 4 to 6 days after vaccination.

The CDR3 protein is CSVVRGGKTEAFF. The CDR3 nucleotides are TGCAGCGTTGTCCGTGGAGGAAAAACTGAAGCTTTCTTT. The chain links TRBV29-1 to TRBJ1-1; D is undetermined. The V end was cut by 4 bases, the J end by 5 bases, with 14 bases between. CDR1 and CDR2 from the germline V gene are SQVTM and ANQGSEA. The CDR3 consists of 13 residues.